A single sample gave rise to the 15 T cell receptor beta chains below, sequenced in a study of shared clonotypes between healthy human individuals. Sequencing was performed with immunoSEQ multiplex PCR; in TCRdb, only in-frame clones are kept and a portion is missing. The table has roughly 720,000 clones, about 92% seen once. Specimen: memory CD8+ T cells from PBMCs. Subset in this sample: CD45RO+ cells pooled with CCR7-negative TemRA cells. These receptors all stem from a man aged 18 to 30 in good health. Some clones in this sample may be carry-over from other donors' samples.

The chain combines TRBV5-4 with TRBJ2-7; D remains ambiguous. V was cut by 1 base and J by 3 bases, with 11 bases left in between. Germline-derived CDR1 and CDR2 are SGHNT and YYREEE (reference sequence). The CDR3 contains 14 residues. CDR3 sequence (DNA): TGTGCCAGCAGCTTGCGGTCCCAGCTCTACGAGCAGTACTTC. Translation gives CASSLRSQLYEQYF.

The V gene is TRBV5-1, the J gene TRBJ2-1; 10 bases are shared with TRBD1. CDR3 length: 13 amino acids. J was trimmed by 6 bases and V by 5 bases; bases with no gene match: 2. Germline lookup yields CDR1 SGHRS and CDR2 YFSETQ. The chain's CDR3 is CASRGTGVNEQFF. CDR3 coding DNA: TGCGCCAGCAGGGGGACAGGGGTCAATGAGCAGTTCTTC.

This chain uses TRBV2 with TRBJ2-1; 9 nucleotides align to TRBD1. The CDR3 is 14 residues long. The V gene end was trimmed by 8 bases and the J gene end by 6 bases; junction bases not matched to a gene: 8. CDR1 is SNHLY and CDR2 is FYNNEI in the germline V gene. The CDR3 reads CASPDRGTSNEQFF. CDR3 sequence (DNA): TGTGCCAGCCCCGACAGGGGGACCAGCAATGAGCAGTTCTTC.

This chain uses TRBV28 with TRBJ2-1; the D gene is possibly TRBD2 (6 bases). The CDR3 sequence is 14 residues long. The germline V and J ends were trimmed by 4 bases and 3 bases, with 10 bases remaining between them. The germline gives CDR1 MDHEN, CDR2 SYDVKM. The CDR3 is CASSSGLFYNEQFF. CDR3 DNA sequence: TGTGCCAGCAGTTCGGGACTTTTCTACAATGAGCAGTTCTTC. The full variable domain, its missing parts supplied by reference TRBV28 and TRBJ2-1, is DVKVTQSSRYLVKRTGEKVFLECVQDMDHENMFWYRQDPGLGLRLIYFSYDVKMKEKGDIPEGYSVSREKKERFSLILESASTNQTSMYLCASSSGLFYNEQFFGPGTRLTVL.

The chain uses TRBV6-6 and TRBJ2-2, with D possibly being TRBD1 or TRBD2 (6 bases each). V lost 3 bases to trimming and J lost 7 bases, with 18 bases between them. The CDR3 runs 16 residues. Germline V CDR1 and CDR2: MNHNY, SVGAGI (reference sequence). DNA for the CDR3: TGTGCCAGCAGTTATCCTGAGGGGGGCAGGGACGGGGAGCTGTTTTTT. Its translation: CASSYPEGGRDGELFF.

This CDR3 is CASSIRGQPQHF. The CDR3 bases are TGTGCCAGCAGCATCAGGGGGCAGCCCCAGCATTTT. The rearrangement joins TRBV27 to TRBJ1-5; 7 bases agree with TRBD1. V was pared by 6 bases and J by 7 bases, with 3 bases of the junction left unmatched. The CDR3 has 12 residues. CDR1 is MNHEY, CDR2 SMNVEV, per germline (reference sequence).

This clone was seen just once. The rearrangement joins TRBV27 to TRBJ2-1, with a tentative D call TRBD1 (6 bases). In germline, CDR1 is MNHEY, CDR2 SMNVEV (reference sequence). The CDR3 spans 14 residues. Trimming pared 6 bases from V and 6 bases from J, leaving 15 bases between. The CDR3 loop reads CASSSRTVGNEQFF. CDR3 sequence (DNA): TGTGCCAGCAGCTCGAGGACAGTCGGCAATGAGCAGTTCTTC.

This sequence joins TRBV27 and TRBJ2-7, with 9 bases aligning to TRBD2. CDR1 is MNHEY and CDR2 is SMNVEV in the germline V gene (reference sequence). Germline trimming cut 2 bases from V and 6 bases from J; bases unmatched to any gene: 5. The length of the CDR3 is 14 residues. The CDR3 DNA follows: TGTGCCAGCAGTTTACTGGGACTAGCCGGCGAGCAGTACTTC. It encodes CASSLLGLAGEQYF.

This chain uses TRBV28 with TRBJ2-3; unclear D gene. Trimming took 5 bases from V and 0 from J, leaving 6 bases between them. From germline, CDR1 is MDHEN and CDR2 SYDVKM. This CDR3 comprises 13 residues. This CDR3 is CASSITSTDTQYF. In nucleotides, the CDR3 is TGTGCCAGCAGTATAACTAGCACAGATACGCAGTATTTT.

The chain couples TRBV9 to TRBJ1-1; TRBD1 agrees at 10 bases. This CDR3 has 15 amino acids. In germline, CDR1 is SGDLS, CDR2 YYNGEE. After removal of 3 bases from V and 4 bases from J, the junction contained 6 bases not matched to a gene. CDR3 DNA: TGTGCCAGCAGCGCCGACAGGGGGCTTGGCACTGAAGCTTTCTTT. Translation gives CASSADRGLGTEAFF.

The chain combines TRBV21-1 with TRBJ2-5. TRBV21-1 is designated a pseudogene. The CDR3 sequence is 16 residues long. The CDR3 sequence: CASSKSSEFSGETQYF. The DNA of the CDR3 is TGTGCCAGCAGCAAAAGTTCAGAGTTTTCTGGGGAGACCCAGTACTTC.

The chain has TRBV7-9 and TRBJ2-1, with TRBD1 matching over 9 bases. CDR1 is SEHNR and CDR2 is FQNEAQ in the germline V gene (reference sequence). V shed 4 bases and J 15 bases; nucleotides not matched to a gene: 13. This CDR3 comprises 14 residues. In DNA, the CDR3 is TGTGCCAGCAGCTATTCCGGGACAGGGTTATTTCCGTTCTTC. As protein: CASSYSGTGLFPFF.

The V call is TRBV7-9, the J call TRBJ2-7, with D unresolved. CDR1 is SEHNR and CDR2 is FQNEAQ in the germline V gene (reference sequence). CDR3 length: 14 amino acids. V lost 1 base and J 9 bases, leaving 16 bases between the germline ends. CDR3 DNA sequence: TGTGCCAGCAGCTTAGAGAGACTTGGAAGGTCGCAGTACTTC. Amino acid sequence: CASSLERLGRSQYF.

The chain recombines TRBV28 with TRBJ2-5, with 7 bases lining up with TRBD1. The CDR3 extends over 15 amino acids. V was pared by 2 bases and J by 1 base, with 4 bases of the junction left unmatched. Germline CDR1 is MDHEN and CDR2 is SYDVKM. Here the CDR3 DNA reads TGTGCCAGCAGTTTAGCACAGGGGCTCCAAGAGACCCAGTACTTC. Translation gives CASSLAQGLQETQYF.

This chain connects TRBV13 to TRBJ2-7; weak D call: TRBD1 (6 bases). Germline lookup yields CDR1 PRHDT and CDR2 FYEKMQ (reference sequence). V was shortened by 5 bases and J by 3 bases, with 17 bases between the two germline ends. CDR3 length: 15 residues. CDR3 DNA sequence: TGTGCCAGCAGCAGTACAGGGAACATTATCTACGAGCAGTACTTC. This codes for CASSSTGNIIYEQYF.